Listed below are T cell receptor beta chains from one sample, sequenced in a study of regulatory T cells in long-lasting Graves disease. TCRdb redid the calling of the multiplex PCR reads with MiXCR, one entry per CDR3 protein. The table shows hundreds of thousands of distinct CDR3 sequences, with over 12% occurring only once. This sample also belongs to another study, concerning T cells in Graves' hyperthyroidism and ophthalmopathy.

The sample in question was peripheral blood mononuclear cells (PBMCs), obtained at new diagnosis, from a patient treated with antithyroid drugs. These receptors originate from a woman in her thirties or forties with Graves disease. Both conserved end residues are part of each CDR3. The D gene is left open where the match is weak. Clone size is shown for a subset of rows, as once, few, many or a class of expanded clone.

j_call: TRBJ2-7
clone_size: many
v_call: TRBV7-2
d_call: TRBD2
cdr3_aa: CASSPPGLFTYEQYF
cdr3_nt: TGTGCCAGCAGCCCCCCGGGACTATTCACTTACGAGCAGTACTTC

j_call: TRBJ1-1
clone_size: many
v_call: TRBV6-2/TRBV6-3
d_call: .
cdr3_aa: CASSLQGDTEAFF
cdr3_nt: TGTGCCAGCAGTCTACAAGGAGACACTGAAGCTTTCTTT

j_call: TRBJ2-1
clone_size: .
v_call: TRBV5-6
d_call: .
cdr3_aa: CASSFRLRVVNEQFF
cdr3_nt: TGTGCCAGCAGCTTCAGGTTAAGGGTTGTCAATGAGCAGTTCTTC

j_call: TRBJ2-3
clone_size: many
v_call: TRBV7-9
d_call: TRBD2
cdr3_aa: CAGSSSALLSSGRWTDTQYF
cdr3_nt: TGTGCCGGCAGCTCGAGCGCCCTCCTCTCTAGCGGGAGATGGACAGATACGCAGTATTTT

j_call: TRBJ2-7
clone_size: many
v_call: TRBV30
d_call: .
cdr3_aa: CAWSVKSLGTVNLEQYF
cdr3_nt: TGTGCCTGGAGTGTAAAGTCCCTGGGGACTGTCAATCTGGAGCAGTACTTC

j_call: TRBJ2-7
clone_size: .
v_call: TRBV6-1
d_call: TRBD2
cdr3_aa: CASTGGGRAGSSYEQYF
cdr3_nt: TGTGCCAGCACTGGGGGGGGGAGGGCAGGAAGCTCCTACGAGCAGTACTTC

j_call: TRBJ2-2
clone_size: many
v_call: TRBV28
d_call: .
cdr3_aa: CASSLYPRRFGELFF
cdr3_nt: TGTGCCAGCAGTTTATACCCCCGACGGTTCGGGGAGCTGTTTTTT

j_call: TRBJ1-1
clone_size: few
v_call: TRBV10-3
d_call: .
cdr3_aa: CAISESWTENTEAFF
cdr3_nt: TGTGCCATCAGTGAGTCTTGGACAGAGAACACTGAAGCTTTCTTT

j_call: TRBJ2-3
clone_size: many
v_call: TRBV24-1
d_call: .
cdr3_aa: CATSLQGGRDTQYF
cdr3_nt: TGTGCCACCAGTTTGCAGGGGGGCAGAGATACGCAGTATTTT

j_call: TRBJ1-1
clone_size: .
v_call: TRBV9
d_call: .
cdr3_aa: CASSLRGVSEAFF
cdr3_nt: TGTGCCAGCAGCTTGAGGGGAGTATCTGAAGCTTTCTTT

j_call: TRBJ2-7
clone_size: .
v_call: TRBV4-1
d_call: .
cdr3_aa: CASSQGIGQPYERYF
cdr3_nt: TGCGCCAGCAGCCAAGGCATAGGACAGCCCTACGAGCGGTACTTC

j_call: TRBJ1-1
clone_size: many
v_call: TRBV2
d_call: .
cdr3_aa: CASSQTGYTEAFF
cdr3_nt: TGTGCCAGCAGTCAAACAGGATATACTGAAGCTTTCTTT

j_call: TRBJ1-1
clone_size: .
v_call: TRBV20-1
d_call: .
cdr3_aa: CSAQGSDTEAFF
cdr3_nt: TGCAGTGCTCAAGGGAGCGACACTGAAGCTTTCTTT

j_call: TRBJ2-1
clone_size: many
v_call: TRBV5-1
d_call: .
cdr3_aa: CASSLATGLTYNEQFF
cdr3_nt: TGCGCCAGCAGCTTGGCCACAGGGCTAACCTACAATGAGCAGTTCTTC

j_call: TRBJ2-1
clone_size: few
v_call: TRBV2
d_call: TRBD2
cdr3_aa: CASSIGRLADDNEQFF
cdr3_nt: TGTGCCAGCAGTATAGGTCGACTAGCGGATGACAATGAGCAGTTCTTC

j_call: TRBJ2-1
clone_size: many
v_call: TRBV11-3
d_call: TRBD2
cdr3_aa: CASSLGTSRRHNEQFF
cdr3_nt: TGTGCCAGCAGCTTAGGGACTAGCCGGAGGCACAATGAGCAGTTCTTC